Each of the 18 T cell receptor beta chains below was sequenced from the same sample in a study of blood T cell repertoires in COVID-19. Some clones are missing from TCRdb's copy, which holds only in-frame ones; the method was immunoSEQ multiplex PCR. The profile covers some 160,000 clones, with about four fifths appearing a single time and around 2.7% taken by the ten largest. Sequencing was carried out using peripheral blood. The receptors were sampled from a woman aged 80 or over with COVID-19, enrolled during active disease.

The rearrangement links TRBV4-1 to TRBJ2-1; no clear D gene. The CDR3 is made up of 17 amino acids. Trimming left V 3 bases short and J 4 bases short, with 19 bases between. Per germline, CDR1 MGHRA and CDR2 YSYEKL. DNA for the CDR3: TGCGCCAGCAGCCATCGATCGCGAGGAATCAATTACAATGAGCAGTTCTTC. Protein sequence: CASSHRSRGINYNEQFF.

The chain has TRBV28 and TRBJ2-5, with a possible D match to TRBD2 (6 bases). CDR1 is MDHEN and CDR2 is SYDVKM in the germline V gene. CDR3 size: 15 residues. Trimming took 3 bases from V and 5 from J, leaving 16 bases between them. The CDR3: CASSFSGSRGETQYF. CDR3 DNA: TGTGCCAGCAGTTTCTCCGGGAGCCGGGGGGAGACCCAGTACTTC.

The chain recombines TRBV10-3 with TRBJ2-1; 9 nucleotides line up with TRBD1. V lost 7 bases to trimming and J lost 3 bases; unmatched junction nucleotides: 4. The CDR3 totals 14 residues. Germline CDR1 ENHRY, CDR2 SYGVKD. Here the CDR3 DNA reads TGTGCCATCAATCGGGACAGGGACTACAATGAGCAGTTCTTC. The encoded protein is CAINRDRDYNEQFF.

The chain employs TRBV7-2 and TRBJ2-1; 7 bases align to TRBD2. There are 15 residues in the CDR3. After removal of 5 bases from V and 0 bases from J, the junction contained 4 bases not matched to a gene. The germline V gene has CDR1 SGHTA and CDR2 FQGNSA. The CDR3 bases are TGTGCCAGCAGCCCGCGGGGGAGCTCCTACAATGAGCAGTTCTTC. Amino acid sequence: CASSPRGSSYNEQFF.

The chain recombines TRBV18 with TRBJ2-5; 13 bases agree with TRBD2. The CDR3 totals 17 residues. V dropped 5 bases and J dropped 0; count of bases not matched to a gene: 6. Germline V CDR1 and CDR2: KGHSH, LQKENI. CDR3 sequence reads: CASSLGLAGLDQETQYF. The DNA of the CDR3 is TGTGCCAGCTCATTGGGACTAGCGGGGCTAGACCAAGAGACCCAGTACTTC.

In this sample, this clone turned up a few times. V gene TRBV6-6 combines with J gene TRBJ1-1; D gene uncertain. V lost 6 bases and J lost 8, with 13 bases in between. The CDR3 covers 12 residues. Germline CDR1 and CDR2: MNHNY and SVGAGI (reference sequence). The CDR3 here is CASSLMFREAFF. CDR3 DNA sequence: TGTGCCAGCAGCCTCATGTTCAGAGAAGCTTTCTTT.

This clone was seen only a few times. The chain uses TRBV30 and TRBJ1-1; 7 bases match TRBD1. This CDR3 spans 12 amino acids. The V gene end was trimmed by 8 bases and the J gene end by 6 bases; junction bases not matched to a gene: 9. CDR1 is GTSNPN and CDR2 is SVGIG in the germline V gene (reference sequence). Here the CDR3 reads CAGGWQGAEAFF. The CDR3 nucleotides read TGTGCCGGAGGGTGGCAGGGGGCTGAAGCTTTCTTT.

The chain recombines TRBV27 with TRBJ1-5, with D unresolved. Germline V lookup: CDR1 MNHEY, CDR2 SMNVEV (reference sequence). The V gene lost 5 bases and the J gene lost 1 base, with 9 bases spanning the gap. CDR3 length: 14 residues. The CDR3 here is CASSRGRSNQPQHF. CDR3 sequence (DNA): TGTGCCAGCAGTCGGGGTAGGAGCAATCAGCCCCAGCATTTT.

This sequence joins TRBV7-9 and TRBJ2-6; weak D call: TRBD1 (6 bases). Trimming shortened V by 1 base and J by 1 base, and 8 bases separated the two germline ends. CDR3 size: 16 residues. Germline CDR1 SEHNR, CDR2 FQNEAQ (reference sequence). The CDR3, as DNA: TGTGCCAGCAGCTTAGTACAGGGTTCTGGGGCCAACGTCCTGACTTTC. As protein: CASSLVQGSGANVLTF.

The chain has TRBV6-1 and TRBJ1-5, with 7 bases aligning to TRBD1. The trim removed 6 bases at V and 3 bases at J, leaving 5 bases unmatched. The length of the CDR3 is 14 residues. Germline CDR1 reads MNHNS; CDR2 reads SASEGT. DNA for the CDR3: TGTGCCAGCAGCCTCGGACAGGTCAATCAGCCCCAGCATTTT. It encodes CASSLGQVNQPQHF.

This sequence joins TRBV27 and TRBJ1-3; 9 bases map to TRBD1. Germline V CDR1 and CDR2: MNHEY, SMNVEV (reference sequence). With 3 bases clipped from V and 2 bases from J, the junction kept 2 bases outside the gene matches. There are 15 residues in the CDR3. CDR3 in DNA: TGTGCCAGCAGTTTTCGGGACAGGGCTGGAAACACCATATATTTT. Its protein is CASSFRDRAGNTIYF.

The rearrangement links TRBV27 to TRBJ2-7, with D possibly TRBD2 on 6 matching bases. V dropped 2 bases and J dropped 6 bases, with 11 bases sitting between them. The CDR3 has 13 residues. The V gene's germline CDR1 is MNHEY and CDR2 SMNVEV (reference sequence). The DNA for the CDR3 is TGTGCCAGCAGTTTACGGGGAGGTCCCGAGCAGTACTTC. Translated, it gives CASSLRGGPEQYF.

V usage is TRBV11-3 and J usage is TRBJ2-4, with D tentatively TRBD2 (5 bases). This CDR3 comprises 17 residues. Per the germline V gene, CDR1 is SGHNT and CDR2 is YENEEA. The germline V and J ends were trimmed by 4 bases and 1 base, with 17 bases remaining between them. CDR3 nucleotide sequence: TGTGCCAGCAGCTCGCAGGACTGGCCTGGGGCCAAAAACATTCAGTACTTC. It translates to CASSSQDWPGAKNIQYF.

The rearrangement links TRBV7-3 to TRBJ2-5; 9 bases are a match to TRBD2. This CDR3 has 15 amino acids. The trim removed 2 bases at V and 4 bases at J, leaving 5 bases unmatched. Germline assignment: CDR1 SGHTA and CDR2 FQGTGA. The CDR3 sequence is CASSLSLAGTETQYF. In DNA form, the CDR3 reads TGTGCCAGCAGCTTATCCCTAGCGGGAACAGAGACCCAGTACTTC.

The J gene is TRBJ2-3, the V gene TRBV19; TRBD1 might be the D (5 bases). Germline V gene data show CDR1 as LNHDA and CDR2 as SQIVND (reference sequence). V was trimmed by 7 bases and J by 8 bases, leaving 13 bases between them. The CDR3 consists of 12 residues. CDR3 loop: CASNPHQGTQYF. CDR3 DNA sequence: TGTGCCAGTAACCCACACCAGGGTACGCAGTATTTT.

This chain links TRBV19 with TRBJ1-5; D is perhaps TRBD1 (6 bases). The CDR3 length is 13 residues. Per the germline V gene, CDR1 is LNHDA and CDR2 is SQIVND (reference sequence). The germline V and J ends were trimmed by 6 bases and 7 bases, with 13 bases remaining between them. This CDR3 reads CASSTIGGQPQHF. The DNA of the CDR3 is TGTGCCAGTAGCACAATAGGGGGACAGCCCCAGCATTTT.

The rearrangement joins TRBV12-3 or TRBV12-4 to TRBJ1-5, with 7 bases lining up with TRBD1. This CDR3 has 13 residues. V lost 6 bases and J lost 5; bases outside the gene matches: 4. CDR3 DNA: TGTGCCAGCAGCCTTCAGGGGGATCAGCCCCAGCATTTT. Its translation is CASSLQGDQPQHF.

The chain recombines TRBV19 with TRBJ1-3; no firm D call. CDR1 LNHDA and CDR2 SQIVND come from the germline V gene (reference sequence). The CDR3 has 15 amino acids. The germline V and J ends were trimmed by 1 base and 1 base, with 8 bases remaining between them. The CDR3 bases are TGTGCCAGTAGTATAGCCCGTGTTTCTGGAAACACCATATATTTT. Protein product: CASSIARVSGNTIYF.